This T cell receptor (beta chain) was sequenced for a study of regulatory T cells in long-lasting Graves disease. Trimming stripped 5 bases from V and 12 bases from J, with 24 bases between. The CDR3 loop spans 14 amino acids. Germline V gene data show CDR1 as DFQATT and CDR2 as SNEGSKA (reference sequence). Time point meaning: newly diagnosed GD, antithyroid drugs for less than 3 months. Extracted RNA from PBMCs served as the source of the TCR library. This clonotype was detected only a few times. As yet, its antigen is unknown. Combining iRepertoire HTBI primers with Arm-PCR of CDR3 regions, the authors built TCR beta libraries. TCRdb recomputed calls from the multiplex PCR reads with MiXCR, one row per CDR3 protein. This sample carries 580,000 or so distinct CDR3 sequences, about 15% of them seen once, and the ten largest clones take about 12%. Study-wide findings and caveats: Thyroid tissue was not sampled; only peripheral blood was.

The sample was also reused in another study, on T cells in Graves' hyperthyroidism and ophthalmopathy. Per that paper: First-round RT-PCR targeting the TCR CDR3 was performed with the HTBI primer set.

The receptor comes from a man younger than 30 with Graves disease. This material consisted of peripheral blood mononuclear cells (PBMCs), taken at new diagnosis, from a patient treated with antithyroid drugs. The chain combines TRBV20-1 with TRBJ2-3; possibly TRBD2 for D (7 bases). CDR3 in amino acids: CSARDYRGPLSQYF. Here the CDR3 DNA reads TGCAGTGCTCGGGACTACCGGGGGCCACTTAGTCAGTATTTT.